This T cell receptor beta chain was captured by sequencing in a study of blood T cell repertoires in COVID-19. This CDR3 contains 15 residues. The V gene's germline CDR1 is MNHEY and CDR2 SMNVEV (reference sequence). V was clipped by 5 bases and J by 7 bases; unmatched bases: 7. Clones were sequenced by immunoSEQ multiplex PCR, and TCRdb holds only the in-frame ones, with some missing. The sample carries 200,000 to 300,000 clones, approximately 80% recorded once. Specimen: peripheral blood. This TCR derives from a man in his 60s with acute or convalescent COVID-19. The chain is built from TRBV27 and TRBJ1-4; TRBD1 agrees at 10 bases. The CDR3 coding sequence is TGTGCCAGCAGTCCCCGACAGGGGGCGGGTGAAAAACTGTTTTTT. Protein product: CASSPRQGAGEKLFF.